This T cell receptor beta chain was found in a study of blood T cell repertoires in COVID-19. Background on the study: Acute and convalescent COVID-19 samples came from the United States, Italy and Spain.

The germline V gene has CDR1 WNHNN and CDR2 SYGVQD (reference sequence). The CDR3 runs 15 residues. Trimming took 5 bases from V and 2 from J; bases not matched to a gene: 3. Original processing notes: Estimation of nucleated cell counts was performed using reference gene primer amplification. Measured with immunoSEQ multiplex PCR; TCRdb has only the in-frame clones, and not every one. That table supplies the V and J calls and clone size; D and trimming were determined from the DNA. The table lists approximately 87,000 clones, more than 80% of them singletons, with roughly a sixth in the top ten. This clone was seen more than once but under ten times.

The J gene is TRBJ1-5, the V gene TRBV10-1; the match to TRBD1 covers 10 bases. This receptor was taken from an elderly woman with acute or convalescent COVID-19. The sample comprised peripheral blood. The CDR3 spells CASSPGTGGNQPQHF. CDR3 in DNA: TGCGCCAGCAGTCCCGGGACAGGGGGCAATCAGCCCCAGCATTTT.